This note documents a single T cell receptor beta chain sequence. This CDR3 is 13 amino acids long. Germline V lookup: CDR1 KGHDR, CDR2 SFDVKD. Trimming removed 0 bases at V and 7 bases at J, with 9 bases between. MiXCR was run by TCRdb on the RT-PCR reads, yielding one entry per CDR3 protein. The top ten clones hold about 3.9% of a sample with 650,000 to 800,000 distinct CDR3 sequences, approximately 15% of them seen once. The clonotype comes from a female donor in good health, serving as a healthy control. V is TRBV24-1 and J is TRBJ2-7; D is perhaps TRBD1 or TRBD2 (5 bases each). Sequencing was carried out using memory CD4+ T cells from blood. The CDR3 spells CATSDLGGTEQYF. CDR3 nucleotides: TGTGCCACCAGTGATTTGGGGGGAACGGAGCAGTACTTC.